The rows below give T cell receptor beta chains drawn from one sample of a study of human T cells and chemical hapten exposure. One entry per CDR3 protein, called by TCRdb with MiXCR from the 5' RACE reads. This sample has more than 75,000 distinct CDR3 sequences, with 15% found just once. Receptor source: a female donor in good health. CDR3s include the opening cysteine and the closing phenylalanine or tryptophan. Each record gives: D gene, J gene, V gene, clone size, CDR3 protein, CDR3 DNA. The D gene is left open where the match is weak. Only some rows state a clone size, as once, few, many or a class for expanded clones.

NA | TRBJ2-7 | TRBV6-2/TRBV6-3 | few | CASSSSSGAEEQYF | TGTGCCAGCAGTTCCTCCTCGGGGGCAGAAGAGCAGTACTTC
TRBD1 | TRBJ2-2 | TRBV7-9 | NA | CASRVTDNRGPGELFF | TGTGCCAGCCGTGTGACTGACAACAGGGGCCCCGGGGAGCTGTTTTTT
NA | TRBJ1-2 | TRBV19 | few | CASSIRGAYGYTF | TGTGCCAGTAGTATCCGGGGGGCCTATGGCTACACCTTC
NA | TRBJ2-7 | TRBV7-8 | NA | CASSHRDTLYEQYF | TGTGCCAGCAGCCACCGGGACACCCTGTACGAGCAGTACTTC
TRBD2 | TRBJ2-3 | TRBV20-1 | many | CSAKLAGVREAQYF | TGCAGTGCCAAACTAGCGGGAGTTCGGGAGGCGCAGTATTTT
NA | TRBJ1-2 | TRBV7-9 | NA | CASSQYRPGYTF | TGTGCCAGCAGCCAATACAGGCCTGGCTACACCTTC
TRBD1 | TRBJ1-6 | TRBV7-9 | NA | CASSLVSGGPGSPLHF | TGTGCCAGCAGCTTAGTATCAGGGGGCCCCGGTTCACCCCTCCACTTT
TRBD1 | TRBJ1-2 | TRBV28 | NA | CASSILGGSYGYTF | TGTGCCAGCAGTATATTAGGGGGCAGCTATGGCTACACCTTC
NA | TRBJ2-6 | TRBV2 | NA | CASSDQGPGSGANVLTF | TGTGCCAGCAGTGATCAGGGACCGGGCTCTGGGGCCAACGTCCTGACTTTC
TRBD1 | TRBJ1-2 | TRBV6-6 | many | CASSSSTLQGVHGYTF | TGTGCCAGCAGTTCAAGCACATTACAGGGGGTCCATGGCTACACCTTC
NA | TRBJ1-1 | TRBV15 | NA | CATSSERDTEAFF | TGTGCCACCAGCAGTGAACGGGACACTGAAGCTTTCTTT
NA | TRBJ2-5 | TRBV29-1 | once | CSVDLGGETQYF | TGCAGCGTTGATCTTGGGGGAGAGACCCAGTACTTC
TRBD2 | TRBJ2-1 | TRBV30 | few | CAWRGREGSYNEQFF | TGTGCCTGGAGGGGACGGGAGGGTTCCTACAATGAGCAGTTCTTC
TRBD2 | TRBJ2-2 | TRBV15 | few | CATSRGLAGGMNTGELFF | TGTGCCACCAGCAGGGGACTAGCGGGGGGTATGAACACCGGGGAGCTGTTTTTT
NA | TRBJ1-5 | TRBV5-1 | NA | CASSPDGAPNQPQHF | TGCGCCAGCAGCCCCGATGGGGCCCCTAATCAGCCCCAGCATTTT
NA | TRBJ2-7 | TRBV18 | NA | CASSPPTLGPYEQYF | TGTGCCAGCTCACCACCGACCTTAGGCCCCTACGAGCAGTACTTC
NA | TRBJ2-3 | TRBV6-2/TRBV6-3 | few | CANSMGGATDTQYF | TGTGCCAACTCGATGGGGGGGGCCACAGATACGCAGTATTTT
TRBD1 | TRBJ2-7 | TRBV6-2/TRBV6-3 | NA | CASSYSQTGGSEQYF | TGTGCCAGCAGTTACTCGCAGACAGGGGGGTCCGAGCAGTACTTC
TRBD2 | TRBJ2-7 | TRBV11-1 | NA | CASSPVGRGAYEQYF | TGTGCCAGCAGCCCCGTCGGGCGGGGGGCCTACGAGCAGTACTTC
TRBD2 | TRBJ2-7 | TRBV20-1 | few | CSASSQLAEYEQYF | TGCAGTGCTAGTTCCCAGCTAGCGGAATACGAGCAGTACTTC
TRBD1 | TRBJ2-7 | TRBV5-4 | few | CASSLGGTDSYEQYF | TGTGCCAGCAGCTTGGGGGGGACAGACTCCTACGAGCAGTACTTC
NA | TRBJ1-5 | TRBV28 | NA | CASSPERSGGRRNQPQHF | TGTGCCAGCAGCCCCGAACGGTCGGGGGGCCGGCGCAATCAGCCCCAGCATTTT
TRBD1 | TRBJ1-2 | TRBV7-9 | few | CASSSGTGVFSGYTF | TGTGCCAGCAGCTCGGGGACAGGGGTATTCTCTGGCTACACCTTC
TRBD1 | TRBJ2-1 | TRBV29-1 | NA | CSVADRGNEQFF | TGCAGCGTCGCCGACAGGGGGAATGAGCAGTTCTTC
NA | TRBJ2-3 | TRBV5-4 | NA | CASSWISSTDTQYF | TGTGCCAGCAGCTGGATCTCTAGCACAGATACGCAGTATTTT
TRBD2 | TRBJ2-1 | TRBV29-1 | NA | CSVYGGGSSSYNEQFF | TGCAGCGTCTACGGGGGGGGGTCGAGCTCCTACAATGAGCAGTTCTTC
NA | TRBJ2-1 | TRBV6-1 | NA | CASSEVNEQFF | TGTGCCAGCAGTGAAGTCAATGAGCAGTTCTTC
TRBD1 | TRBJ1-5 | TRBV12-3/TRBV12-4 | few | CASSPDRVDQPQHF | TGTGCCAGCAGTCCGGACAGGGTGGATCAGCCCCAGCATTTT
NA | TRBJ1-2 | TRBV18 | NA | CASSSEVRDYGYTF | TGTGCCAGCTCATCGGAGGTGAGGGACTATGGCTACACCTTC
NA | TRBJ2-5 | TRBV20-1 | few | CSASRGRALASVEETQYF | TGCAGTGCTTCAAGAGGTCGGGCCCTAGCATCTGTCGAAGAGACCCAGTACTTC
TRBD1 | TRBJ1-6 | TRBV28 | NA | CASSTRTGQGDSPLHF | TGTGCCAGCAGTACTAGGACGGGACAGGGGGATTCACCCCTCCACTTT
NA | TRBJ2-6 | TRBV18 | many | CASSPGANVLTF | TGTGCCAGCTCACCTGGGGCCAACGTCCTGACTTTC
NA | TRBJ1-4 | TRBV20-1 | few | CSAHDRINNEKLFF | TGCAGTGCACACGACAGGATAAATAATGAAAAACTGTTTTTT
NA | TRBJ1-2 | TRBV6-6 | NA | CASSYPIAPYGYTF | TGTGCCAGCAGTTACCCTATCGCTCCCTATGGCTACACCTTC
NA | TRBJ2-3 | TRBV6-5 | NA | CASSYSRGGGTDTQYF | TGTGCCAGCAGTTACTCGAGGGGGGGCGGCACAGATACGCAGTATTTT
TRBD1 | TRBJ1-1 | TRBV5-6 | NA | CASGGTGNTEAFF | TGTGCCAGCGGGGGGACAGGGAACACTGAAGCTTTCTTT
TRBD2 | TRBJ2-1 | TRBV5-6 | NA | CASSFRLAGVNEQFF | TGTGCCAGCAGCTTCAGGCTAGCGGGGGTAAATGAGCAGTTCTTC
NA | TRBJ1-1 | TRBV29-1 | few | CSVGGLASREELGF | TGCAGCGTTGGGGGATTAGCCAGCCGTGAGGAGCTCGGCTTT
NA | TRBJ2-7 | TRBV29-1 | many | CSVGVGDEQYF | TGCAGCGTTGGGGTGGGGGACGAGCAGTACTTC
NA | TRBJ2-7 | TRBV20-1 | NA | CSAAKPDSSYEQYF | TGCAGTGCCGCAAAACCCGACAGTTCCTACGAGCAGTACTTC
NA | TRBJ1-2 | TRBV29-1 | few | CSVAGEGYGYTF | TGCAGCGTTGCGGGGGAGGGCTATGGCTACACCTTC
NA | TRBJ2-2 | TRBV6-5 | NA | CASSYSLYSMDAGELFF | TGTGCCAGCAGTTACTCCTTGTACTCCATGGACGCCGGGGAGCTGTTTTTT
NA | TRBJ1-1 | TRBV6-2/TRBV6-3 | few | CASSYLAEGTLNTEAFF | TGTGCCAGCAGTTACCTGGCCGAGGGGACCCTGAACACTGAAGCTTTCTTT
TRBD1 | TRBJ2-6 | TRBV7-8 | NA | CASSLRTGTPSGANVLTF | TGTGCCAGCAGCTTACGGACAGGTACCCCCTCTGGGGCCAACGTCCTGACTTTC
NA | TRBJ2-3 | TRBV7-2 | few | CASSSPGRRGVGTDTQYF | TGTGCCAGCAGCTCCCCCGGAAGGAGAGGCGTAGGGACAGATACGCAGTATTTT
TRBD1 | TRBJ2-7 | TRBV27 | few | CASSFKTGTPYEQYF | TGTGCCAGCAGTTTCAAGACAGGGACCCCCTACGAGCAGTACTTC
TRBD1 | TRBJ2-1 | TRBV29-1 | many | CSTLGGQGSNEQFF | TGCAGCACCCTGGGGGGACAGGGCTCCAATGAGCAGTTCTTC
NA | TRBJ1-2 | TRBV24-1 | NA | CATSDSISETNYGYTF | TGTGCCACCAGTGATTCGATTTCTGAAACCAACTATGGCTACACCTTC
NA | TRBJ2-7 | TRBV18 | few | CASSELGSSYEQYF | TGTGCCAGCTCAGAGCTAGGATCCTCCTACGAGCAGTACTTC
NA | TRBJ1-5 | TRBV6-2/TRBV6-3 | few | CASSYRASNQPQHF | TGTGCCAGCAGTTACAGGGCTAGCAATCAGCCCCAGCATTTT
NA | TRBJ2-1 | TRBV30 | few | CAWSKHSTAYNEQFF | TGTGCCTGGAGTAAACACTCTACCGCGTACAATGAGCAGTTCTTC
NA | TRBJ1-5 | TRBV2 | few | CASSLDSHSNQPQHF | TGTGCCAGCAGCTTAGACAGCCATTCCAATCAGCCCCAGCATTTT
TRBD1 | TRBJ1-5 | TRBV20-1 | NA | CSARQGERQPQHF | TGCAGTGCTAGGCAGGGGGAAAGACAGCCCCAGCATTTT